Listed here are 14 T cell receptor beta chains from one sample, sequenced in a study of cytomegalovirus exposure and HLA in healthy donors. The PCR made use of 60 Vbeta and 13 Jbeta primers. Here immunoSEQ multiplex PCR was the method, and the copy in TCRdb shows in-frame clones only, minus some. The table has about 160,000 clones, 65% to 85% seen once. The specimen sequenced was PBMCs. Source of these receptors: a male donor in good health and CMV-seropositive.

V and J are TRBV30 and TRBJ1-2; the D is unclear. Germline CDR1 is GTSNPN and CDR2 is SVGIG (reference sequence). The CDR3 is 13 residues long. Trimming took off 1 base at V and 2 bases at J, with 8 bases between the two ends. The CDR3, as DNA: TGTGCCTGGAGTGCCGACTTGAACTATGGCTACACCTTC. It specifies CAWSADLNYGYTF.

The V and J genes are TRBV19 and TRBJ2-7, with D perhaps TRBD2 (5 bases). The V end lost 4 bases, the J end lost 1 base, and 14 bases lay between the germline ends. There are 15 residues in the CDR3. Germline CDR1 and CDR2: LNHDA and SQIVND (reference sequence). CDR3 in amino acids: CASSTRGLPSYEQYF. CDR3 coding DNA: TGTGCCAGTAGTACCAGAGGACTTCCGTCCTACGAGCAGTACTTC.

The J gene is TRBJ2-7, the V gene TRBV7-3, with TRBD1 matching over 11 bases. The length of the CDR3 is 15 residues. J gave up 3 bases and V 6 bases, and 7 bases lay outside the gene matches. Germline CDR1 is SGHTA and CDR2 is FQGTGA. The CDR3 sequence is CASSPGTGGFYEQYF. The CDR3 DNA is TGTGCCAGCAGTCCCGGGACAGGGGGATTCTACGAGCAGTACTTC.

A single count supports this clone. The chain joins TRBV28 to TRBJ2-7, with TRBD2 matching over 12 bases. Trimming at V came to 5 bases and at J to 2 bases, leaving 4 bases not matched to a gene. The CDR3 has 15 residues. Germline CDR1 is MDHEN and CDR2 is SYDVKM. Here the CDR3 reads CASSKTSGSAYEQYF. CDR3 sequence (DNA): TGTGCCAGCAGTAAGACTAGCGGGAGTGCCTACGAGCAGTACTTC.

The gene calls are TRBV27 and TRBJ2-1; 10 bases map to TRBD2. Germline V gives CDR1 MNHEY, CDR2 SMNVEV (reference sequence). The CDR3 runs to 17 residues. V lost 2 bases, J lost 4 bases, and 8 bases stayed unmatched. The CDR3 sequence: CASSLEPAGGGYNEQFF. The CDR3 DNA reads as TGTGCCAGCAGTTTAGAGCCAGCGGGAGGGGGGTACAATGAGCAGTTCTTC.

The rearrangement links TRBV7-9 to TRBJ1-1, with 8 bases that match TRBD1. The junction had 3 bases not matched to a gene; V was cut back by 5 bases and J by 4 bases. There are 13 residues in the CDR3. Looked up from germline, CDR1 is SEHNR and CDR2 is FQNEAQ (reference sequence). The CDR3, as DNA: TGTGCCAGCAGCCTAGACAGGGGCACTGAAGCTTTCTTT. Protein product: CASSLDRGTEAFF.

This sequence joins TRBV2 and TRBJ2-1; D perhaps matches TRBD2 (5 bases). Germline loops: CDR1 SNHLY, CDR2 FYNNEI. The ends were cut back, 4 bases at V and 9 bases at J, with 13 bases in the middle. The CDR3 has 13 amino acids. The CDR3, as DNA: TGTGCCAGCAGTGTTCGGGATGTCGGTGAGCAGTTCTTC. Translated, it gives CASSVRDVGEQFF.

The V call is TRBV27, the J call TRBJ1-4; 9 nucleotides align to TRBD1. The junction had 5 bases not matched to a gene; V was cut back by 10 bases and J by 5 bases. CDR1 and CDR2 from the germline V gene are MNHEY and SMNVEV (reference sequence). This CDR3 has 13 amino acids. This CDR3 is CATTGTGNEKLFF. For the CDR3, the DNA is TGTGCCACTACCGGGACAGGGAATGAAAAACTGTTTTTT.

This clone was seen a single time. A junction end diverges from the germline sequence, so it may reflect a read error. The rearrangement uses TRBV7-9 and TRBJ2-7; TRBD2 agrees at 9 bases. CDR1 and CDR2 from the germline V gene are SEHNR and FQNEAQ (reference sequence). The CDR3 totals 17 residues. This chain's CDR3 is CSSSLLGLAGKDGEQYF. The CDR3 DNA follows: TGTTCCAGCAGCCTTCTCGGGCTAGCGGGAAAGGATGGCGAGCAGTACTTC.

The chain uses TRBV27 and TRBJ2-7, with no clear D. Germline V lookup: CDR1 MNHEY, CDR2 SMNVEV (reference sequence). The CDR3 contains 11 residues. V was clipped by 4 bases and J by 4 bases, with 5 bases between them. The CDR3 DNA reads as TGTGCCAGCAGTTCGCGGTACGAGCAGTACTTC. This gives the protein CASSSRYEQYF.

The chain joins TRBV19 to TRBJ2-7; the D gene is possibly TRBD1 (5 bases). CDR3 length equals 13 residues. Germline loops: CDR1 LNHDA, CDR2 SQIVND (reference sequence). V was clipped by 3 bases and J by 0 bases, with 6 bases between them. The CDR3 loop reads CASSMTVSYEQYF. Written as DNA, the CDR3 is TGTGCCAGTAGTATGACAGTCTCCTACGAGCAGTACTTC.

The rearrangement links TRBV28 to TRBJ1-4; no definite D call. Germline CDR1 reads MDHEN; CDR2 reads SYDVKM. V dropped 6 bases and J dropped 0 bases, with 11 bases sitting between them. The CDR3 length is 15 residues. The CDR3: CASSALSATNEKLFF. The CDR3 coding sequence is TGTGCCAGCAGCGCCTTGAGTGCAACTAATGAAAAACTGTTTTTT.

The chain joins TRBV6-5 to TRBJ1-2; no firm D call. Deletions cut 2 bases from V and 7 bases from J, with 14 bases between. Germline V gives CDR1 MNHEY, CDR2 SVGAGI. This CDR3 contains 14 residues. The CDR3 nucleotides are TGTGCCAGCAGTTACGAGAGAGGACTACGTGGCTACACCTTC. It specifies CASSYERGLRGYTF.

The CDR3 coding sequence is TGTGCCAGCAGCATCGGGACAGGGAGGGCTTTCTTT. Its protein product is CASSIGTGRAFF. The chain employs TRBV5-6 and TRBJ1-1; 9 bases fit TRBD1. This CDR3 contains 12 residues. CDR1 is SGHDT and CDR2 is YYEEEE in the germline V gene. Losses at the gene ends were 4 bases for V and 11 bases for J; bases not matched to a gene: 6. Drawing the rest from reference TRBV5-6 and TRBJ1-1, the complete variable domain is DAGVTQSPTHLIKTRGQQVTLRCSPKSGHDTVSWYQQALGQGPQFIFQYYEEEERQRGNFPDRFSGHQFPNYSSELNVNALLLGDSALYLCASSIGTGRAFFGQGTRLTVV.